The T cell receptor beta chain under discussion was sequenced for a study of patients and donors after allogeneic stem cell transplantation. The germline V gene encodes CDR1 KGHDR and CDR2 SFDVKD. The CDR3 has 12 amino acids. Trimming removed 3 bases at V and 11 bases at J, with 12 bases between. TCRdb processed the RT-PCR reads anew with MiXCR; each CDR3 protein has one entry. The table shows approximately 60,000 distinct CDR3 sequences, with about an eighth occurring only once. This clonotype was obtained from a human donor who was either an allogeneic HSCT recipient or a stem cell or donor lymphocyte infusion donor (not recorded which). It is not recorded whose cells these are; they may come from a transplant donor. The genes are TRBV24-1 and TRBJ1-1; D call uncertain. The sequenced material came from blood, either unsorted or a sorted T cell fraction (not recorded which). CDR3 loop: CATSDPQGGAFF. The CDR3 coding sequence is TGTGCCACCAGTGATCCGCAAGGTGGGGCTTTCTTT.